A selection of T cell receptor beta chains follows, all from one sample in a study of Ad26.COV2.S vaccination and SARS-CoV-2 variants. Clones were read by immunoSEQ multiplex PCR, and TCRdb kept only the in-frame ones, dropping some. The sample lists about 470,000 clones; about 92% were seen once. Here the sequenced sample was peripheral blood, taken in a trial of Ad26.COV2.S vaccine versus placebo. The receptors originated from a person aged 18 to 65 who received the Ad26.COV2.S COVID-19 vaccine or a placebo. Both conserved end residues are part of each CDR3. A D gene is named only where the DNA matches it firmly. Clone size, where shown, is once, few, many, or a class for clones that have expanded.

CASSLTENEKLFF	TGTGCCAGCAGTTTGACGGAAAATGAAAAACTGTTTTTT	TRBJ1-4	-	-	TRBV12-3/TRBV12-4
CASTPTPLNTEAFF	TGTGCCAGCACTCCGACGCCTCTGAACACTGAAGCTTTCTTT	TRBJ1-1	-	-	TRBV5-6
CASSSLAGTGVDGANVLTF	TGTGCCAGCAGCTCTTTAGCCGGGACAGGGGTGGATGGGGCCAACGTCCTGACTTTC	TRBJ2-6	-	TRBD1	TRBV13
CASSYEGGSYNEQFF	TGTGCCAGCAGTTACGAGGGGGGGTCGTACAATGAGCAGTTCTTC	TRBJ2-1	-	-	TRBV6-6
CAISETGTSGRIYNEQFF	TGTGCCATCAGTGAGACCGGGACTAGCGGGAGAATTTACAATGAGCAGTTCTTC	TRBJ2-1	-	TRBD2	TRBV10-3
CASSVVRNTEAFF	TGTGCCAGCAGCGTAGTTAGAAACACTGAAGCTTTCTTT	TRBJ1-1	-	-	TRBV9
CASSIGLAAFYEQYF	TGTGCCAGTAGTATTGGACTAGCGGCATTCTACGAGCAGTACTTC	TRBJ2-7	few	TRBD2	TRBV19
CASTRQGAREQFF	TGTGCCAGCACCCGACAGGGGGCGAGGGAGCAGTTCTTC	TRBJ2-1	-	TRBD1	TRBV12-3/TRBV12-4
CASSPRGQGNEQFF	TGTGCCAGCAGCCCGAGAGGACAGGGCAATGAGCAGTTCTTC	TRBJ2-1	-	TRBD1	TRBV11-3
CASSIRLAGGMTYEQYF	TGTGCCAGTAGTATAAGGCTAGCGGGAGGAATGACCTACGAGCAGTACTTC	TRBJ2-7	-	TRBD2	TRBV19
CASSLTARGTYEQYF	TGTGCCAGCAGTTTAACGGCTAGGGGAACCTACGAGCAGTACTTC	TRBJ2-7	-	-	TRBV27
CASSGTSGRKQFF	TGTGCCAGCAGTGGGACTAGCGGGAGAAAGCAGTTCTTC	TRBJ2-1	-	TRBD2	TRBV27
CASSVNRGTEPQHF	TGTGCCAGCAGCGTAAACAGGGGGACCGAGCCCCAGCATTTT	TRBJ1-5	-	TRBD1	TRBV7-2
CASSYDPAGLNYGYTF	TGTGCCAGCAGTTACGACCCGGCAGGACTTAACTATGGCTACACCTTC	TRBJ1-2	-	-	TRBV6-2/TRBV6-3
CASSLGGRGYNEQFF	TGTGCCAGCAGCTTAGGAGGGAGGGGCTACAATGAGCAGTTCTTC	TRBJ2-1	-	TRBD2	TRBV13
CASSWGKGAFF	TGTGCCAGCAGTTGGGGAAAGGGTGCTTTCTTT	TRBJ1-1	-	-	TRBV28
CSGTSYNEQFF	TGCAGCGGGACTAGCTACAATGAGCAGTTCTTC	TRBJ2-1	-	TRBD2	TRBV29-1
CASSQGEVVFSEQYF	TGTGCCAGCAGCCAAGGAGAAGTGGTTTTTAGCGAGCAGTACTTC	TRBJ2-7	-	-	TRBV3-1/TRBV3-2
CASSQIAGQPQHF	TGTGCCAGCAGCCAAATAGCAGGTCAGCCCCAGCATTTT	TRBJ1-5	-	-	TRBV4-2
CASSWGGRHPYEQYF	TGTGCCAGCAGCTGGGGGGGACGTCACCCCTACGAGCAGTACTTC	TRBJ2-7	-	TRBD2	TRBV7-9
CASSDSGEPTDTQYF	TGTGCCAGCAGTGACTCGGGGGAGCCGACAGATACGCAGTATTTT	TRBJ2-3	-	-	TRBV6-4
CASSLKMTPGLAGSNEQFF	TGCGCCAGCAGCCTAAAGATGACACCGGGACTAGCGGGAAGCAATGAGCAGTTCTTC	TRBJ2-1	-	TRBD2	TRBV4-1
CASSQDRTSYNEQFF	TGCGCCAGCAGCCAAGACAGGACTAGCTACAATGAGCAGTTCTTC	TRBJ2-1	-	TRBD2	TRBV4-3
CASSSLPQETQYF	TGTGCCAGCAGCTCCCTGCCCCAAGAGACCCAGTACTTC	TRBJ2-5	-	-	TRBV9
CASSTIRGDGYTF	TGTGCCAGTAGTACCATCAGGGGGGATGGCTACACCTTC	TRBJ1-2	-	TRBD1	TRBV19
CASSYSTTTGSYEQYF	TGTGCCAGCAGTTACTCCACGACGACCGGCTCCTACGAGCAGTACTTC	TRBJ2-7	-	-	TRBV6-2/TRBV6-3
CASSRDRFYEQYF	TGTGCCAGCAGCCGGGACAGGTTCTACGAGCAGTACTTC	TRBJ2-7	-	TRBD1	TRBV5-8
CASSESGLAGANEQFF	TGTGCCAGCAGTGAAAGTGGGCTAGCGGGAGCTAATGAGCAGTTCTTC	TRBJ2-1	-	TRBD2	TRBV2